The 15 T cell receptor beta chains reported below all come from one sample, sequenced in a study of T-cell memory formation after mild COVID-19. TCRdb re-derived calls from the 5' RACE reads in MiXCR, one entry per CDR3 protein. The table includes under 250,000 distinct CDR3 sequences, approximately 15% detected once. Input material: PBMCs or a T cell subset sorted from them (not recorded which). These receptors all stem from an adult woman who had mild COVID-19 (a few samples of this study predate the infection). Cell type and time point are not known.

The V and J genes are TRBV12-3 or TRBV12-4 and TRBJ1-2, with 8 bases that match TRBD1. The CDR3 is 12 residues long. The trim removed 3 bases at V and 11 bases at J, leaving 5 bases unmatched. The CDR3 nucleotides read TGTGCCAGCAGTTTGACAGGGGTGCTTTACACCTTC. Translated, it gives CASSLTGVLYTF.

DNA for the CDR3: TGTGCCAGCAGCCCAGAATCCGGGACTAGCGCGGTCCGTGAGCAGTTCTTC. The encoded protein is CASSPESGTSAVREQFF. The chain couples TRBV7-9 to TRBJ2-1, with 10 bases fitting TRBD2. The germline V gene has CDR1 SEHNR and CDR2 FQNEAQ (reference sequence). The CDR3 sequence is 17 residues long. J was trimmed by 9 bases and V by 5 bases; bases with no gene match: 16. The full variable domain, in which reference TRBV7-9 and TRBJ2-1 provide the parts outside the CDR3, is DTGVSQNPRHKITKRGQNVTFRCDPISEHNRLYWYRQTLGQGPEFLTYFQNEAQLEKSRLLSDRFSAERPKGSFSTLEIQRTEQGDSAMYLCASSPESGTSAVREQFFGPGTRLTVL.

This rearrangement joins TRBV7-2 to TRBJ2-6; D is possibly TRBD1 (5 bases). Germline V CDR1 and CDR2: SGHTA, FQGNSA. The CDR3 contains 15 residues. The V gene lost 2 bases and the J gene lost 13 bases, with 18 bases spanning the gap. The CDR3 spells CASSLMAGKLQVLTF. For the CDR3, the DNA is TGTGCCAGCAGCTTAATGGCAGGGAAACTGCAGGTCCTGACTTTC. Full variable domain (remainder filled in from reference TRBV7-2 and TRBJ2-6): GAGVSQSPSNKVTEKGKDVELRCDPISGHTALYWYRQSLGQGLEFLIYFQGNSAPDKSGLPSDRFSAERTGGSVSTLTIQRTQQEDSAVYLCASSLMAGKLQVLTFGAGSRLTVL.

This clonotype was detected ten times or more. The chain recombines TRBV3-1 with TRBJ1-6; D is unclear. Looked up from germline, CDR1 is LGHDT and CDR2 is YNNKEL (reference sequence). This CDR3 has 14 amino acids. V dropped 1 base and J dropped 10 bases, with 11 bases sitting between them. The CDR3 here is CASSQVPFVSPLHF. The CDR3 region has the DNA TGTGCCAGCAGCCAAGTCCCGTTTGTGTCACCCCTCCACTTT.

The chain combines TRBV5-8 with TRBJ1-1; 10 nucleotides line up with TRBD1. This CDR3 has 18 amino acids. Germline CDR1 SGHTS, CDR2 YDEGEE. After removal of 4 bases from V and 2 bases from J, the junction contained 14 bases not matched to a gene. CDR3 in amino acids: CASSEPGQGLRDNTEAFF. CDR3 nucleotides: TGTGCCAGCAGCGAACCGGGACAGGGGTTAAGGGACAACACTGAAGCTTTCTTT.

In this sample, this clonotype turned up a few times. The chain couples TRBV20-1 to TRBJ2-1; D might be TRBD1 (6 bases). V was clipped by 5 bases and J by 5 bases, with 7 bases between them. The CDR3 has 11 residues. Germline V gene data show CDR1 as DFQATT and CDR2 as SNEGSKA (reference sequence). In DNA form, the CDR3 reads TGCAGTGCTCAGGGGAACAATGAGCAGTTCTTC. Its protein is CSAQGNNEQFF.

In nucleotides, the CDR3 is TGCAGTGCTAGAGAGCGCGGGGGGGTGTACGAGCAGTACTTC. Its translation is CSARERGGVYEQYF. This chain joins TRBV20-1 and TRBJ2-7, with TRBD2 matching over 9 bases. This CDR3 spans 14 amino acids. Germline V lookup: CDR1 DFQATT, CDR2 SNEGSKA (reference sequence). Germline trimming cut 0 bases from V and 4 bases from J; bases unmatched to any gene: 4.

The chain employs TRBV20-1 and TRBJ2-1, with unresolved D. Germline V gene data show CDR1 as DFQATT and CDR2 as SNEGSKA (reference sequence). Trimming shortened V by 4 bases and J by 4 bases, and 14 bases separated the two germline ends. This CDR3 is built from 14 residues. The CDR3 DNA is TGCAGTGCTACCTTGGACGGTGGGTACAATGAGCAGTTCTTC. It encodes CSATLDGGYNEQFF.

This clonotype was observed a few times. The chain links TRBV5-1 to TRBJ2-3; a weak D match, TRBD2 (7 bases). This CDR3 comprises 16 residues. In germline, CDR1 is SGHRS, CDR2 YFSETQ. Trimming left V 2 bases short and J 1 base short, with 14 bases between. CDR3 bases: TGCGCCAGCAGCTTTGGTGGGGGGGCAGGCACAGATACGCAGTATTTT. Translation: CASSFGGGAGTDTQYF.

In its sample, this clonotype was seen a few times. The chain has TRBV20-1 and TRBJ1-1; 10 bases map to TRBD1. Germline CDR1 reads DFQATT; CDR2 reads SNEGSKA (reference sequence). V was pared by 6 bases and J by 1 base, with 2 bases of the junction left unmatched. The CDR3 is 13 amino acids. CDR3 sequence: CSAGQGGNTEAFF. CDR3 DNA sequence: TGCAGTGCCGGACAGGGGGGGAACACTGAAGCTTTCTTT.

The gene calls are TRBV7-9 and TRBJ2-2; D gene ambiguous. The germline gives CDR1 SEHNR, CDR2 FQNEAQ (reference sequence). Trimming cost V 0 bases and J 6 bases, with 11 bases left between them. The length of the CDR3 is 15 residues. CDR3 DNA: TGTGCCAGCAGCTTAGCGGGCAGGTTGGCCGGGGAGCTGTTTTTT. Its translation: CASSLAGRLAGELFF.

The rearrangement joins TRBV4-1 to TRBJ2-7; D call uncertain. The germline V and J ends were trimmed by 4 bases and 9 bases, with 25 bases remaining between them. The CDR3 is 16 residues long. CDR1 and CDR2 from the germline V gene are MGHRA and YSYEKL. In nucleotides, the CDR3 is TGCGCCAGCAGCCCGAGCGCGCTCGAGCACTATCGCGGGCAGTACTTC. Its protein product is CASSPSALEHYRGQYF.

This chain joins TRBV11-2 and TRBJ2-1; D gene unclear. In germline, CDR1 is SGHAT, CDR2 FQNNGV. The germline V and J ends were trimmed by 4 bases and 8 bases, with 6 bases remaining between them. This CDR3 spans 11 amino acids. The CDR3 DNA is TGTGCCAGCAGCTCATCGGATGAGCAGTTCTTC. Protein product: CASSSSDEQFF.

At least ten counts were recorded for this clonotype. DNA of the CDR3: TGTGCCAGCAGCCCCGACAGCGCCTCCCTCTATGGCTACACCTTC. It yields the protein CASSPDSASLYGYTF. The chain combines TRBV9 with TRBJ1-2; D is perhaps TRBD1 (5 bases). Trimming removed 4 bases at V and 4 bases at J, with 17 bases between. Per germline, CDR1 SGDLS and CDR2 YYNGEE. The CDR3 totals 15 residues.

This clonotype was counted between two and nine times. V is TRBV7-9 and J is TRBJ1-2, with D uncertain. Germline V gene data show CDR1 as SEHNR and CDR2 as FQNEAQ (reference sequence). This CDR3 has 15 amino acids. Trimming took off 0 bases at V and 6 bases at J, with 14 bases between the two ends. The CDR3 reads CASSLAGKEVDGYTF. The CDR3 bases are TGTGCCAGCAGCTTAGCAGGAAAGGAGGTGGATGGCTACACCTTC.